This TCR beta chain was sequenced for a study of blood T cell repertoires in COVID-19. Study-wide background: Material from acute and convalescent COVID-19 was sourced from the United States, Italy and Spain.

Germline assignment: CDR1 SGHDT and CDR2 YYEEEE. This CDR3 is built from 14 residues. Trimming stripped 4 bases from V and 3 bases from J, with 13 bases between. In the original analysis: By means of reference gene primer amplification, nucleated cell counts were estimated. Profiling relied on immunoSEQ multiplex PCR, and the TCRdb table lists in-frame clones only, not all of them. V and J calls and clone size are as listed in that table; D and trimming were resolved from the DNA. The sample lists under 300,000 clones; 75% to 85% were seen once. The chain couples TRBV5-6 to TRBJ1-1; D is uncertain. Sequencing was done on a sample of peripheral blood. The sequence was collected from a man in his forties who had recovered from COVID-19. The CDR3 DNA reads TGTGCCAGCAGCATGGACCTCGGTGACACTGAAGCTTTCTTT. Translating it yields CASSMDLGDTEAFF.